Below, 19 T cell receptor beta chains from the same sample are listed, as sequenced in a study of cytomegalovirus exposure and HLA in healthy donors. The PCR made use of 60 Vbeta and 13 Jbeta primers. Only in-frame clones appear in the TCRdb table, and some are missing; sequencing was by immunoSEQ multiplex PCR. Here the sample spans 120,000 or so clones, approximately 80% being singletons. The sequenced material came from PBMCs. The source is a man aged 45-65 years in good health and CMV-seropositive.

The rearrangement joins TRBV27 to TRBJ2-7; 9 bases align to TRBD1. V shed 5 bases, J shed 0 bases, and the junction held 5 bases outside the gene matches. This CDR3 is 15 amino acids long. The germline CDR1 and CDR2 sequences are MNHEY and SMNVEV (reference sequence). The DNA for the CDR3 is TGTGCCAGCAGTCACCGGACAGGGGCCTCCTACGAGCAGTACTTC. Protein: CASSHRTGASYEQYF.

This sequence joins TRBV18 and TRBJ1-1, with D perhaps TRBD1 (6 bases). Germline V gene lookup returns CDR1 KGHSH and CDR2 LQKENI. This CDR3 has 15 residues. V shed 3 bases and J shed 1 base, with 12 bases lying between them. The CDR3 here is CASSPADRWNTEAFF. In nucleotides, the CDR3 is TGTGCCAGCTCACCCGCAGACAGGTGGAACACTGAAGCTTTCTTT. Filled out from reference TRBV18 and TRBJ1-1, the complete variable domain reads NAGVMQNPRHLVRRRGQEARLRCSPMKGHSHVYWYRQLPEEGLKFMVYLQKENIIDESGMPKERFSAEFPKEGPSILRIQQVVRGDSAAYFCASSPADRWNTEAFFGQGTRLTVV.

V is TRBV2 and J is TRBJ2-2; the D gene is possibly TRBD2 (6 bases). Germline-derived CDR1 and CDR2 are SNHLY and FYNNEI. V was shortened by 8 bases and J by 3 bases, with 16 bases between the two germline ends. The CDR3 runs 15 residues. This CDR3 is CASSPSAPDTGELFF. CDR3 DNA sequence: TGTGCCAGCTCCCCTAGCGCTCCCGACACCGGGGAGCTGTTTTTT.

As DNA, the CDR3 is TGTGCCAGCAGCTCAAGCGGGAGCACAGATACGCAGTATTTT. It yields the protein CASSSSGSTDTQYF. This chain connects TRBV7-9 to TRBJ2-3; D possibly corresponds to TRBD2 (6 bases). Trimming stripped 4 bases from V and 0 bases from J, with 8 bases between. Germline CDR1 reads SEHNR; CDR2 reads FQNEAQ (reference sequence). This CDR3 contains 14 residues.

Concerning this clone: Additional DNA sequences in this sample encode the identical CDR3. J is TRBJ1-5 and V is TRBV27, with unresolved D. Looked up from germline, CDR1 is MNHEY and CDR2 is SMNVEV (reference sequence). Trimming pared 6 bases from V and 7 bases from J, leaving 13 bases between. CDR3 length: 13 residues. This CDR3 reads CASSLESGQPQHF. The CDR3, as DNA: TGTGCCAGCAGCTTGGAATCCGGGCAGCCCCAGCATTTT.

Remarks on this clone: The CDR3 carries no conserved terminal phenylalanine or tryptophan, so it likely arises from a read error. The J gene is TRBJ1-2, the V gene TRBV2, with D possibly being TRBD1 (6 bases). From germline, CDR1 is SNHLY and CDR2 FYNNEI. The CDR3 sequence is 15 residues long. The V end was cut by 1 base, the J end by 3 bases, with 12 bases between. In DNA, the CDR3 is TGTGCCAGCAGTGAAGATGACAGGTCCTACTATGGCTACACCCTC. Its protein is CASSEDDRSYYGYTL.

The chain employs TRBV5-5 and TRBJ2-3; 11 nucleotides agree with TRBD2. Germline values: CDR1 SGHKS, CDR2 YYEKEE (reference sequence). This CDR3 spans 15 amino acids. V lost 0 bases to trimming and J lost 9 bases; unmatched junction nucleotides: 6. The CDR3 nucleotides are TGTGCCAGCAGCTTGGAGCTAGCGGGGGGTCTGACGCAGTATTTT. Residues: CASSLELAGGLTQYF. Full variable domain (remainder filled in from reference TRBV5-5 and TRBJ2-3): DAGVTQSPTHLIKTRGQQVTLRCSPISGHKSVSWYQQVLGQGPQFIFQYYEKEERGRGNFPDRFSARQFPNYSSELNVNALLLGDSALYLCASSLELAGGLTQYFGPGTRLTVL.

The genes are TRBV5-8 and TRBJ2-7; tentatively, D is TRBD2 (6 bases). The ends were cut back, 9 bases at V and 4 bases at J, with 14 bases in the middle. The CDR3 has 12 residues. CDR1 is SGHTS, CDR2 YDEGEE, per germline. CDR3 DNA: TGTGCCACCCAATCGGGGGTTTACGAGCAGTACTTC. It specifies CATQSGVYEQYF.

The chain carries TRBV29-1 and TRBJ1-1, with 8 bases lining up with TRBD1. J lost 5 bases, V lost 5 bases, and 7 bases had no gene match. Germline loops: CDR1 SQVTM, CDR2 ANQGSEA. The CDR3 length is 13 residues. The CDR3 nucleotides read TGCAGCGTTACGCAGGGGGCGCGTACTGAAGCTTTCTTT. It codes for CSVTQGARTEAFF.

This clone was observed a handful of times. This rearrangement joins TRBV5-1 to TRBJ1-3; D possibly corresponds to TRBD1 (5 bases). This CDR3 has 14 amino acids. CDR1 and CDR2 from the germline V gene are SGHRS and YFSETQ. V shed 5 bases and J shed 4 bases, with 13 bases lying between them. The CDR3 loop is CASRQGARGNTIYF. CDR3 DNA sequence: TGCGCCAGCAGGCAAGGGGCTAGGGGAAACACCATATATTTT.

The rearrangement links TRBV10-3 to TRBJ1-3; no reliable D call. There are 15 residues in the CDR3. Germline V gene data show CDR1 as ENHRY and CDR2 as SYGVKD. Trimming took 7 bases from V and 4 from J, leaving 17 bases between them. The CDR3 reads CAITPGQARGNTIYF. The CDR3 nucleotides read TGTGCCATCACCCCTGGTCAGGCGAGAGGAAACACCATATATTTT.

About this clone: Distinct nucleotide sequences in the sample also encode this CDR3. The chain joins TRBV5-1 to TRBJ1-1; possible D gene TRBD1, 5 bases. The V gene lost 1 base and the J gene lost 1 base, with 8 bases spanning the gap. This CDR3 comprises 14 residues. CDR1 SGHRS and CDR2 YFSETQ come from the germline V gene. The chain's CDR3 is CASSLTGENTEAFF. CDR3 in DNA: TGCGCCAGCAGCTTGACAGGAGAGAACACTGAAGCTTTCTTT.

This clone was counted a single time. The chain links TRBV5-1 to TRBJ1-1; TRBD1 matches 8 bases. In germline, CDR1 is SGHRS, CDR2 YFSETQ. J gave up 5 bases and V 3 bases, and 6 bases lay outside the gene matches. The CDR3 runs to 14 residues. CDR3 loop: CASSSPGQETEAFF. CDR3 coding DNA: TGCGCCAGCAGCTCGCCGGGACAGGAGACTGAAGCTTTCTTT.

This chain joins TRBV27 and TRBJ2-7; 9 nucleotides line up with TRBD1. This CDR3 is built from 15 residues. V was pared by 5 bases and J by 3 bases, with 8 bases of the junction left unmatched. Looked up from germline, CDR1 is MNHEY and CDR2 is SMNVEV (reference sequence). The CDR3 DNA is TGTGCCAGCAGTCCTCCGGGACAGGGATTCTACGAGCAGTACTTC. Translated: CASSPPGQGFYEQYF.

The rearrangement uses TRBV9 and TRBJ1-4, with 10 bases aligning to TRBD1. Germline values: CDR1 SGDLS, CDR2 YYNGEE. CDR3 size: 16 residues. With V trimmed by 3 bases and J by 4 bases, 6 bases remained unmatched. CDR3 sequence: CASSGGTGARNEKLFF. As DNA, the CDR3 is TGTGCCAGCAGCGGGGGGACAGGGGCCCGTAATGAAAAACTGTTTTTT.

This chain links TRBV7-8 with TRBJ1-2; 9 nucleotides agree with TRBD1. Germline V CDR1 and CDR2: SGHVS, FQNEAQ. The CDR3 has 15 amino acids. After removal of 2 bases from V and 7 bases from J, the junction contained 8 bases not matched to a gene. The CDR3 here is CASSLIPGQGLGYTF. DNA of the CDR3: TGTGCCAGCAGCTTAATCCCGGGACAGGGTCTTGGCTACACCTTC.

The CDR3 DNA sequence: TGTGCCAGCAGCATCGACAGTTATAGCAATCAGCCCCAGCATTTT. The encoded protein is CASSIDSYSNQPQHF. The J gene is TRBJ1-5, the V gene TRBV7-2, with D possibly being TRBD1 (5 bases). The CDR3 is 15 amino acids. The germline CDR1 and CDR2 sequences are SGHTA and FQGNSA. Trimming stripped 5 bases from V and 0 bases from J, with 11 bases between.

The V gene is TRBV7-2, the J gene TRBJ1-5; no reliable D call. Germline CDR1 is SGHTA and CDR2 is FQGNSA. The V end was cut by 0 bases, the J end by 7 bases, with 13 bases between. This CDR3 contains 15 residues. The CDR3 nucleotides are TGTGCCAGCAGCTTAGCAGGGCCGGGGAACCAGCCCCAGCATTTT. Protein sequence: CASSLAGPGNQPQHF.

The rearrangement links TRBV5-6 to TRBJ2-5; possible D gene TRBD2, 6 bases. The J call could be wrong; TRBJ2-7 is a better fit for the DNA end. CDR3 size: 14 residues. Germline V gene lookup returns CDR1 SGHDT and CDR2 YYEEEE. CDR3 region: CASSSPGEAYEQYF. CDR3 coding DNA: TGTGCCAGCAGCTCCCCGGGGGAGGCCTACGAGCAGTACTTC.